This is a list of T cell receptor beta chains from one sample in a study of T cell responses to AZD1222 COVID-19 vaccine. Profiling relied on immunoSEQ multiplex PCR, and the TCRdb table lists in-frame clones only, not all of them. This table holds around 70,000 clones, around 85% found once. The material sequenced was peripheral blood, taken on day 0 of AZD1222 vaccination. The source is an adult in good health. Both conserved end residues are part of each CDR3. The order of the fields is V gene, J gene, D gene, clone size, CDR3 protein, CDR3 DNA. D genes are given only for firm matches. The size entry is marked missing in some rows and otherwise reads once, few, many or a size class.

V: TRBV4-1; J: TRBJ1-4; D: TRBD1; size: NA; CDR3: CASSQEDRGGEKLFF; DNA: TGCGCCAGCAGCCAAGAGGACAGGGGGGGGGAAAAACTGTTTTTT
V: TRBV18; J: TRBJ1-5; D: NA; size: NA; CDR3: CASSPGQIYQPQHF; DNA: TGTGCCAGCTCACCAGGACAGATCTATCAGCCCCAGCATTTT
V: TRBV2; J: TRBJ1-1; D: NA; size: NA; CDR3: CASSPTGGDYAFF; DNA: TGTGCCAGCAGTCCCACCGGTGGGGATTACGCTTTCTTT
V: TRBV3-1/TRBV3-2; J: TRBJ2-7; D: NA; size: NA; CDR3: CASSQPEDPYEQYF; DNA: TGTGCCAGCAGCCAACCGGAGGACCCCTACGAGCAGTACTTC
V: TRBV6-5; J: TRBJ1-1; D: NA; size: NA; CDR3: CASSYNPGTTEAFF; DNA: TGTGCCAGCAGTTACAACCCGGGGACCACTGAAGCTTTCTTT
V: TRBV12-5; J: TRBJ2-2; D: NA; size: NA; CDR3: CASLITGELFF; DNA: TGTGCTAGTCTTATCACCGGGGAGCTGTTTTTT
V: TRBV18; J: TRBJ2-4; D: TRBD1; size: few; CDR3: CASSPRDRVAKNIQYF; DNA: TGTGCCAGCTCACCAAGGGACAGGGTAGCCAAAAACATTCAGTACTTC
V: TRBV27; J: TRBJ1-5; D: NA; size: NA; CDR3: CASSLEGRQPQHF; DNA: TGTGCCAGCAGTTTAGAGGGCCGGCAGCCCCAGCATTTT
V: TRBV7-2; J: TRBJ1-2; D: NA; size: NA; CDR3: CASSSYFGGDGYGYTF; DNA: TGTGCCAGCAGCTCCTATTTCGGGGGGGACGGTTATGGCTACACCTTC
V: TRBV19; J: TRBJ1-4; D: NA; size: once; CDR3: CASSVGVSTNEKLFF; DNA: TGTGCCAGTAGTGTGGGGGTGTCAACTAATGAAAAACTGTTTTTT
V: TRBV5-1; J: TRBJ1-2; D: NA; size: once; CDR3: CASSFTGVEGYTF; DNA: TGCGCCAGCAGCTTTACGGGGGTCGAAGGCTACACCTTC
V: TRBV4-1; J: TRBJ2-7; D: NA; size: NA; CDR3: CASSQGGNYEQYF; DNA: TGCGCCAGCAGCCAAGGAGGGAACTACGAGCAGTACTTC
V: TRBV7-9; J: TRBJ2-1; D: TRBD2; size: NA; CDR3: CASSSLGGRAIHNEQFF; DNA: TGTGCCAGCAGCTCCCTTGGAGGGAGGGCGATTCACAATGAGCAGTTCTTC
V: TRBV19; J: TRBJ1-2; D: TRBD1; size: NA; CDR3: CASSIQGAVYGYTF; DNA: TGTGCCAGTAGTATACAGGGGGCAGTATATGGCTACACCTTC
V: TRBV19; J: TRBJ2-7; D: TRBD1; size: NA; CDR3: CASSTQAGTGGYEQYF; DNA: TGTGCCAGTAGTACCCAAGCCGGGACAGGGGGCTACGAGCAGTACTTC
V: TRBV11-2; J: TRBJ2-5; D: NA; size: once; CDR3: CASSFGGETQYF; DNA: TGTGCCAGCAGCTTTGGGGGAGAGACCCAGTACTTC
V: TRBV3-1/TRBV3-2; J: TRBJ2-1; D: TRBD1; size: few; CDR3: CASGDVRRGQGSYNEQFF; DNA: TGTGCCTCCGGGGATGTTAGGCGGGGACAGGGATCCTACAATGAGCAGTTCTTC
V: TRBV6-5; J: TRBJ2-7; D: TRBD2; size: once; CDR3: CASTATSGSSYEQYF; DNA: TGTGCCAGCACTGCGACTAGCGGGAGCTCCTACGAGCAGTACTTC
V: TRBV19; J: TRBJ2-5; D: TRBD1; size: NA; CDR3: CASSADRRTQYF; DNA: TGTGCCAGTAGTGCGGACAGGCGGACCCAGTACTTC
V: TRBV3-1/TRBV3-2; J: TRBJ2-5; D: NA; size: NA; CDR3: CASSQESGAWQETQYF; DNA: TGTGCCAGCAGCCAAGAGTCGGGGGCTTGGCAAGAGACCCAGTACTTC
V: TRBV6-5; J: TRBJ1-2; D: NA; size: NA; CDR3: CASSHPGGPYGYTF; DNA: TGTGCCAGCAGCCACCCCGGAGGACCCTATGGCTACACCTTC
V: TRBV5-4; J: TRBJ2-7; D: NA; size: NA; CDR3: CASSLLLLGDEQYF; DNA: TGTGCCAGCAGCTTGCTTCTCCTCGGCGACGAGCAGTACTTC
V: TRBV6-1; J: TRBJ1-6; D: NA; size: NA; CDR3: CASSETGIRSPLHF; DNA: TGTGCCAGCAGTGAAACGGGGATCCGTTCACCCCTCCACTTT
V: TRBV27; J: TRBJ2-1; D: NA; size: NA; CDR3: CASSLSGTPSYNEQFF; DNA: TGTGCCAGCAGTTTGTCCGGGACTCCCTCCTACAATGAGCAGTTCTTC